These T cell receptor beta chains were read from a single sample in a study of shared clonotypes between healthy human individuals. The table came from immunoSEQ multiplex PCR; TCRdb's copy has only in-frame clones and leaves some out. The sample gives millions of clones, around 95% of which show up once; 0.1% to 0.15% is in the top ten. Sequenced: naive CD4+ T cells sorted from blood. These receptors came from a man between 18 and 29 years old in good health. CDR3s include the opening cysteine and the closing phenylalanine or tryptophan. The D gene is left open where the match is weak. Clone size is not always given. Where it is, it says once, few, many or a class for expanded clones.

d_call clone_size j_call v_call cdr3_aa cdr3_nt
- once TRBJ2-7 TRBV6-1 CASSDVREQYF TGTGCCAGCAGTGATGTACGCGAGCAGTACTTC
- - TRBJ2-1 TRBV6-5 CASSRSRNEQFF TGTGCCAGCAGCCGTAGCAGAAATGAGCAGTTCTTC
TRBD1 few TRBJ1-2 TRBV11-2 CASSFGQEPYGYTF TGTGCCAGCAGCTTCGGACAGGAACCCTATGGCTACACCTTC
- once TRBJ2-1 TRBV18 CASSPTSPSYNEQFF TGTGCCAGCTCACCCACTAGCCCCTCCTACAATGAGCAGTTCTTC
TRBD1 - TRBJ1-2 TRBV5-1 CASRSGTVEDYGYTF TGCGCCAGCAGGTCCGGGACAGTAGAAGACTATGGCTACACCTTC
- - TRBJ2-1 TRBV6-1 CASSRGLAGTPEQFF TGTGCCAGCAGCAGGGGGCTAGCGGGAACCCCTGAGCAGTTCTTC
- - TRBJ1-1 TRBV2 CASLGTAKNTEAFF TGTGCCAGCCTAGGCACGGCTAAGAACACTGAAGCTTTCTTT
TRBD1 - TRBJ1-5 TRBV4-2 CASSPGQGRQPQHF TGTGCCAGCAGCCCCGGACAGGGCAGACAGCCCCAGCATTTT
- - TRBJ2-3 TRBV5-4 CASSLGEIGTDTQYF TGTGCCAGCAGCTTGGGAGAAATCGGCACAGATACGCAGTATTTT
- - TRBJ2-6 TRBV21-1 CASSKALAGGAGANVLTF TGTGCCAGCAGCAAAGCGCTGGCAGGGGGCGCTGGGGCCAACGTCCTGACTTTC
- - TRBJ1-1 TRBV6-5 CASRGTSVSTEAFF TGTGCCAGCAGGGGGACTTCAGTGAGTACTGAAGCTTTCTTT
TRBD1 once TRBJ1-2 TRBV12-5 CASGLEGTGSNYGYTF TGTGCTAGTGGTTTGGAAGGGACAGGGTCTAACTATGGCTACACCTTC
TRBD2 few TRBJ2-7 TRBV5-6 CASSSGTSGDYEQYF TGTGCCAGCAGCAGCGGGACTAGCGGGGACTACGAGCAGTACTTC
TRBD1 - TRBJ2-7 TRBV7-6 CASSLGTGTGTYEQYF TGTGCCAGCAGCTTAGGGACCGGGACAGGGACCTACGAGCAGTACTTC
TRBD1 few TRBJ2-5 TRBV28 CASQTGKETQYF TGTGCCAGCCAGACAGGGAAAGAGACCCAGTACTTC
- - TRBJ2-1 TRBV5-1 CASSNPGVRGDEQFF TGCGCCAGCAGTAACCCAGGGGTACGGGGTGATGAGCAGTTCTTC
TRBD2 - TRBJ2-5 TRBV2 CASSGPLGLAGGTQYF TGTGCCAGCAGTGGCCCCCTAGGACTAGCGGGAGGGACCCAGTACTTC
- - TRBJ2-5 TRBV30 CAWSYWAMETQYF TGTGCCTGGAGTTACTGGGCGATGGAGACCCAGTACTTC
- - TRBJ2-1 TRBV30 CAWSNGLTGEDEQFF TGTGCCTGGAGCAACGGGCTGACGGGCGAGGATGAGCAGTTCTTC
- - TRBJ1-6 TRBV19 CASSPLSGLNSPLHF TGTGCCAGTAGCCCCTTATCGGGCCTAAATTCACCCCTCCACTTT
- once TRBJ2-7 TRBV11-2 CASSLVTGAVEQYF TGTGCCAGCAGCTTGGTAACCGGGGCCGTAGAGCAGTACTTC
- - TRBJ2-7 TRBV7-9 CASSLGAQSYEQYF TGTGCCAGCAGCTTAGGGGCCCAGTCCTACGAGCAGTACTTC
- - TRBJ2-5 TRBV11-2 CASSLERIQETQYF TGTGCCAGCAGCTTAGAACGGATCCAAGAGACCCAGTACTTC
- - TRBJ1-2 TRBV19 CASRPDRNYGYTF TGTGCCAGTAGGCCGGACAGAAACTATGGCTACACCTTC
- - TRBJ1-5 TRBV6-6 CASSYVAAEWHF TGTGCCAGCAGTTACGTGGCGGCCGAATGGCATTTT